Each of the 12 T cell receptor beta chains below was sequenced from the same sample in a study of T cell changes during pregnancy in multiple sclerosis. Repertoires were generated with immunoSEQ multiplex PCR, while TCRdb's copy carries only in-frame clones and drops some. Seen here are approximately 79,000 clones, roughly 93% observed once, and the top ten hold less than 0.75%. The specimen comprised peripheral blood, sampled in the second trimester of pregnancy. The receptors were sampled from a female donor in good health, enrolled as a control in a pregnancy study.

The chain employs TRBV18 and TRBJ2-5; 9 nucleotides match TRBD1. The CDR3 has 16 amino acids. V lost 1 base to trimming and J lost 2 bases; unmatched junction nucleotides: 5. Germline loops: CDR1 KGHSH, CDR2 LQKENI. The CDR3, as DNA: TGTGCCAGCTCACCACGGGACAGGGCGACGCAAGAGACCCAGTACTTC. This gives the protein CASSPRDRATQETQYF.

In nucleotides, the CDR3 is TGTGCCAGCAGTGTCCCCAGGGACGACGGGGGGGCGTCAGATACGCAGTATTTT. Its protein product is CASSVPRDDGGASDTQYF. The chain is built from TRBV2 and TRBJ2-3; 8 bases match TRBD2. There are 18 residues in the CDR3. J was trimmed by 4 bases and V by 4 bases; bases with no gene match: 16. The germline V gene encodes CDR1 SNHLY and CDR2 FYNNEI.

The V gene is TRBV5-1, the J gene TRBJ1-1; D remains unclear. Trimming stripped 0 bases from V and 0 bases from J, with 9 bases between. This CDR3 region has 15 residues. The germline V gene encodes CDR1 SGHRS and CDR2 YFSETQ. CDR3 residues: CASSLGSGLNTEAFF. CDR3 in DNA: TGCGCCAGCAGCTTGGGATCAGGTTTGAACACTGAAGCTTTCTTT.

This clone was counted a few times. The chain links TRBV6-5 to TRBJ2-7, with TRBD1 identical over 7 bases. The V and J ends lost 2 bases and 4 bases, in that order; junction bases with no gene match: 2. The CDR3 is made up of 13 amino acids. Per germline, CDR1 MNHEY and CDR2 SVGAGI. In nucleotides, the CDR3 is TGTGCCAGCAGTTACCGGGACAGTTACGAGCAGTACTTC. Translated, it gives CASSYRDSYEQYF.

This sequence joins TRBV10-3 and TRBJ1-3, with D unresolved. This CDR3 region has 16 residues. Trimming cost V 4 bases and J 0 bases, with 13 bases left between them. Germline V gene data show CDR1 as ENHRY and CDR2 as SYGVKD. The CDR3 is CAISALQSLSGNTIYF. The CDR3 DNA reads as TGTGCCATCAGTGCCCTACAGAGCCTCTCTGGAAACACCATATATTTT.

This clone was picked up one time. J is TRBJ2-2 and V is TRBV7-3, with TRBD2 matching over 9 bases. The V segment lost 2 bases and the J segment 6 bases; nucleotides outside the gene matches: 4. From germline, CDR1 is SGHTA and CDR2 FQGTGA. This CDR3 has 15 residues. As DNA, the CDR3 is TGTGCCAGCAGCTTATCTAGCGGGGCGTCCGGGGAGCTGTTTTTT. Translation: CASSLSSGASGELFF.

This clone was recorded once. The chain has TRBV30 and TRBJ1-5, with a possible D match to TRBD1 (5 bases). CDR3 length: 13 residues. V gave up 4 bases and J gave up 3 bases, with 10 bases separating them. From germline, CDR1 is GTSNPN and CDR2 SVGIG (reference sequence). CDR3 sequence reads: CAWTGNLNQPQHF. In nucleotides, the CDR3 is TGTGCCTGGACAGGGAATCTCAATCAGCCCCAGCATTTT.

The V gene is TRBV19, the J gene TRBJ1-5; D unclear. The CDR3 is 15 amino acids. The V gene lost 3 bases and the J gene lost 3 bases, with 12 bases spanning the gap. Germline CDR1 LNHDA, CDR2 SQIVND (reference sequence). The CDR3 region is CASSIGGVINQPQHF. DNA for the CDR3: TGTGCCAGTAGTATCGGCGGGGTTATCAATCAGCCCCAGCATTTT.

The V gene is TRBV2, the J gene TRBJ2-1, with 9 bases that match TRBD1. CDR3 length: 15 residues. CDR1 and CDR2 (germline): SNHLY, FYNNEI. The V and J ends lost 6 bases and 2 bases, in that order; junction bases with no gene match: 5. In DNA, the CDR3 is TGTGCCAGCAGAGCCGGGACAGGGACCTACAATGAGCAGTTCTTC. Encoded protein: CASRAGTGTYNEQFF. Complete variable domain (other parts from reference TRBV2 and TRBJ2-1): EPEVTQTPSHQVTQMGQEVILRCVPISNHLYFYWYRQILGQKVEFLVSFYNNEISEKSEIFDDQFSVERPDGSNFTLKIRSTKLEDSAMYFCASRAGTGTYNEQFFGPGTRLTVL.

The chain recombines TRBV19 with TRBJ2-3, with a weak D call TRBD2 (6 bases). The CDR3 extends over 15 amino acids. Looked up from germline, CDR1 is LNHDA and CDR2 is SQIVND (reference sequence). Deletions cut 1 base from V and 2 bases from J, with 10 bases between. The CDR3 loop reads CASSIVRGTTDTQYF. The CDR3 region has the DNA TGTGCCAGTAGTATAGTTCGGGGGACCACAGATACGCAGTATTTT.

V is TRBV4-3 and J is TRBJ1-2; tentative D call: TRBD1 (6 bases). The CDR3 consists of 13 residues. With 1 base removed from V and 6 bases from J, the gap between germline ends came to 9 bases. CDR1 LGHNA and CDR2 YSLEER come from the germline V gene. CDR3 region: CASSQATGNGYTF. The CDR3 region has the DNA TGCGCCAGCAGCCAAGCCACAGGGAATGGCTACACCTTC.

This clone was recorded a few times. J is TRBJ1-1 and V is TRBV29-1; perhaps TRBD1 as D (6 bases). Per the germline V gene, CDR1 is SQVTM and CDR2 is ANQGSEA. The length of the CDR3 is 13 residues. Between the trimmed V and J ends, which lost 7 bases and 1 base, there was a span of 13 bases. The CDR3 is CSGTGWGNTEAFF. Here the CDR3 DNA reads TGCAGCGGAACAGGGTGGGGGAACACTGAAGCTTTCTTT. The variable domain in full, with the rest retrieved from reference TRBV29-1 and TRBJ1-1, is SAVISQKPSRDICQRGTSLTIQCQVDSQVTMMFWYRQQPGQSLTLIATANQGSEATYESGFVIDKFPISRPNLTFSTLTVSNMSPEDSSIYLCSGTGWGNTEAFFGQGTRLTVV.